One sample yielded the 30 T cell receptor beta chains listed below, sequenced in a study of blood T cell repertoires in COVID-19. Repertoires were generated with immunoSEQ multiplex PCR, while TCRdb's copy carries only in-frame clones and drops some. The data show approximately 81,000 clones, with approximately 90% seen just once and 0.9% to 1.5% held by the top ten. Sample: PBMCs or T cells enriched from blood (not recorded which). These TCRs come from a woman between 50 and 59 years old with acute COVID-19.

CDR3 sequence: CASSPSGGDYEQYF. The CDR3 DNA follows: TGTGCCAGCTCACCATCGGGGGGGGACTACGAGCAGTACTTC. This rearrangement joins TRBV18 to TRBJ2-7; TRBD2 aligns across 8 bases. J was trimmed by 3 bases and V by 2 bases; bases with no gene match: 3. CDR1 and CDR2 (germline): KGHSH, LQKENI. The CDR3 has 14 residues.

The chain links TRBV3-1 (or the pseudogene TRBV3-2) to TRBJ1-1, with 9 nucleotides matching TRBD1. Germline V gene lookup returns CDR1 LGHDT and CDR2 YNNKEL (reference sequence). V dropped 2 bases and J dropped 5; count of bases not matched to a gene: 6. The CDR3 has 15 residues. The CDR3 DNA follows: TGTGCCAGCAGCCAACAAAGGACAGGGGAAACTGAAGCTTTCTTT. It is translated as CASSQQRTGETEAFF.

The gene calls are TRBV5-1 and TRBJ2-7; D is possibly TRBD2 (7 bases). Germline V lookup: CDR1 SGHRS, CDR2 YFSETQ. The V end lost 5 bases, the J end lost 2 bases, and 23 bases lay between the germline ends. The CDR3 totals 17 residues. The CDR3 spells CASSMEPWGGQTYEQYF. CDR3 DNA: TGCGCCAGCAGTATGGAACCTTGGGGGGGGCAGACCTACGAGCAGTACTTC.

DNA for the CDR3: TGTGCCTGGACAGGGGGTGGCTATGGCTACACCTTC. It is translated as CAWTGGGYGYTF. V gene TRBV30 combines with J gene TRBJ1-2; 7 nucleotides agree with TRBD1. Germline V gene sequence: CDR1 GTSNPN, CDR2 SVGIG (reference sequence). CDR3 length: 12 residues. Trimming at V came to 4 bases and at J to 4 bases, leaving 3 bases not matched to a gene. The full variable domain, in which reference TRBV30 and TRBJ1-2 provide the parts outside the CDR3, is SQTIHQWPATLVQPVGSPLSLECTVEGTSNPNLYWYRQAAGRGLQLLFYSVGIGQISSEVPQNLSASRPQDRQFILSSKKLLLSDSGFYLCAWTGGGYGYTFGSGTRLTVV.

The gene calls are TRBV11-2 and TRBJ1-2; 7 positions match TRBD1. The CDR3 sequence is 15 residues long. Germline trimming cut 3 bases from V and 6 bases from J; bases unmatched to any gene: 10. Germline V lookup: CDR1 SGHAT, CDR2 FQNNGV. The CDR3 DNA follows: TGTGCCAGCAGCTTGCAGACAGGGTCCCTAGATGGCTACACCTTC. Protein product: CASSLQTGSLDGYTF.

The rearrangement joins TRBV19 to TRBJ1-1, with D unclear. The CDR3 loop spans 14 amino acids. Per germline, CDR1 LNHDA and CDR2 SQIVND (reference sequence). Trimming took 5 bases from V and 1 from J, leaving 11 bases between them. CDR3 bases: TGTGCCAGTAGTCTAAGACACCCGAACACTGAAGCTTTCTTT. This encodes CASSLRHPNTEAFF.

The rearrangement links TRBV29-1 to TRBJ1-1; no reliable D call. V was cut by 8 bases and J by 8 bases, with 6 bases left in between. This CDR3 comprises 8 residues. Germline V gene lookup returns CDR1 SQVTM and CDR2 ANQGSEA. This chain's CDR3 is CSILEAFF. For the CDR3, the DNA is TGCAGCATCCTCGAAGCTTTCTTT.

CDR3 protein: CASSLGRGRETQYF. The CDR3 coding sequence is TGTGCCAGCAGCTTAGGTCGAGGGCGGGAGACCCAGTACTTC. J is TRBJ2-5 and V is TRBV11-2, with a tentative D call TRBD2 (5 bases). The V gene lost 1 base and the J gene lost 5 bases, with 11 bases spanning the gap. Germline CDR1 and CDR2: SGHAT and FQNNGV. CDR3 length: 14 residues.

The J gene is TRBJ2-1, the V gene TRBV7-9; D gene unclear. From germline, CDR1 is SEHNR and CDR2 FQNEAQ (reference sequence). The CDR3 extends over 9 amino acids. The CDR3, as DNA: TGTGCTTATAACAATGAGCAGTTCTTC. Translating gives CAYNNEQFF.

CDR3 amino acids: CASSPGEGNYNSPLHF. CDR3 coding DNA: TGCGCCAGCAGCCCGGGAGAGGGAAATTATAATTCACCCCTCCACTTT. The V and J genes are TRBV4-1 and TRBJ1-6; D gene uncertain. The CDR3 contains 16 residues. The V gene lost 4 bases and the J gene lost 4 bases, with 14 bases spanning the gap. Germline CDR1 and CDR2: MGHRA and YSYEKL.

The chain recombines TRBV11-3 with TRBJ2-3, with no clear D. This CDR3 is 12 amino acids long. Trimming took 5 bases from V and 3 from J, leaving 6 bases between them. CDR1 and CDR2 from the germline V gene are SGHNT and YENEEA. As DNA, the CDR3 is TGTGCCAGCAGCCCCCAGACAGATACGCAGTATTTT. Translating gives CASSPQTDTQYF.

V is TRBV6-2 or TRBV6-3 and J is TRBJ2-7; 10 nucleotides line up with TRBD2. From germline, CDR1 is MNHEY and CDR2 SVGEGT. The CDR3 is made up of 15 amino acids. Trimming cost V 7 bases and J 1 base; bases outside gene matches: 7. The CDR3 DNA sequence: TGTGCCAGCAACCCTACTAGCGGGAAGTCCTACGAGCAGTACTTC. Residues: CASNPTSGKSYEQYF.

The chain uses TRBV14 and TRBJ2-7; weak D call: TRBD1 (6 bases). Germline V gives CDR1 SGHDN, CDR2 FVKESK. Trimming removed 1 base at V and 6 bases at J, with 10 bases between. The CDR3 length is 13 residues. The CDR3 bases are TGTGCCAGCAGCCAAGTGGTAGGGGGCGAGCAGTACTTC. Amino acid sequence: CASSQVVGGEQYF. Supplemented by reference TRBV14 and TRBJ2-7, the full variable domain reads EAGVTQFPSHSVIEKGQTVTLRCDPISGHDNLYWYRRVMGKEIKFLLHFVKESKQDESGMPNNRFLAERTGGTYSTLKVQPAELEDSGVYFCASSQVVGGEQYFGPGTRLTVT.

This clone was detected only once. This chain's CDR3 is CASSLGSGQSYEQYF. For the CDR3, the DNA is TGTGCCAGCAGCTTAGGTTCGGGACAGTCCTACGAGCAGTACTTC. The V call is TRBV7-9, the J call TRBJ2-7; 7 positions match TRBD1. The CDR3 covers 15 residues. With 1 base clipped from V and 1 base from J, the junction kept 4 bases outside the gene matches. CDR1 is SEHNR and CDR2 is FQNEAQ in the germline V gene (reference sequence).

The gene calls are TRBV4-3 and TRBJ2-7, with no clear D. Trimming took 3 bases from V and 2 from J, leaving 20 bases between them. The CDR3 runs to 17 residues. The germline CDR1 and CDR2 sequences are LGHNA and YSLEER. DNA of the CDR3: TGCGCCAGCAGCCAGAGGCTAGACGGTGGAGACCCCTACGAGCAGTACTTC. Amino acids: CASSQRLDGGDPYEQYF.

The CDR3 DNA is TGTGCCAGCAGCTTAGAGACTTACCGCCACCCCCAAGAGACCCAGTACTTC. The encoded protein is CASSLETYRHPQETQYF. V and J are TRBV7-8 and TRBJ2-5; D unclear. CDR3 length equals 17 residues. Per germline, CDR1 SGHVS and CDR2 FQNEAQ. With 1 base removed from V and 1 base from J, the gap between germline ends came to 16 bases.

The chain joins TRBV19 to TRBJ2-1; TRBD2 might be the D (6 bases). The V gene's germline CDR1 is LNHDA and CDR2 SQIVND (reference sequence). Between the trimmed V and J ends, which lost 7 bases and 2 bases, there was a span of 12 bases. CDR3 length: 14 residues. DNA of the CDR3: TGTGCCAGTATGTCGGGAGCACCCTACAATGAGCAGTTCTTC. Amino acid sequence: CASMSGAPYNEQFF.

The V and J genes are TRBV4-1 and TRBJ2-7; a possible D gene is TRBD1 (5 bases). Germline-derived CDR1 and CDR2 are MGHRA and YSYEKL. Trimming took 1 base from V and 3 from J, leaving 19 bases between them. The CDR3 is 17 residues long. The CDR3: CASSQGSLRAPNYEQYF. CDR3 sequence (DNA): TGCGCCAGCAGCCAAGGTAGCCTCAGGGCCCCTAACTACGAGCAGTACTTC.

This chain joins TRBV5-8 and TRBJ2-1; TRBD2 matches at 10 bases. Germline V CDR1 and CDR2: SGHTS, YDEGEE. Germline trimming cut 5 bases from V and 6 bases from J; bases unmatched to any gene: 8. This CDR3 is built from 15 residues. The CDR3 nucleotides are TGTGCCAGCAGGACCGGGACTAGCGCAATCAATGAGCAGTTCTTC. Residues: CASRTGTSAINEQFF.

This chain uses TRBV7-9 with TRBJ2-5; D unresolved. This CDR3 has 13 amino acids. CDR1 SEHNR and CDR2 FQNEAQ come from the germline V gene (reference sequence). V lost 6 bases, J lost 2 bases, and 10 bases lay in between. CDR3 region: CASSEALQETQYF. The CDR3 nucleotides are TGTGCCAGCAGTGAGGCCCTACAAGAGACCCAGTACTTC.

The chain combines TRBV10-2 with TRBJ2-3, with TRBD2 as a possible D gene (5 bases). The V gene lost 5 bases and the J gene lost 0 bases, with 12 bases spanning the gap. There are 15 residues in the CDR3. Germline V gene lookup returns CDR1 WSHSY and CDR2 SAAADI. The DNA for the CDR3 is TGCGCCAGCAGTCCCAGGACTTTCAGCACAGATACGCAGTATTTT. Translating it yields CASSPRTFSTDTQYF.

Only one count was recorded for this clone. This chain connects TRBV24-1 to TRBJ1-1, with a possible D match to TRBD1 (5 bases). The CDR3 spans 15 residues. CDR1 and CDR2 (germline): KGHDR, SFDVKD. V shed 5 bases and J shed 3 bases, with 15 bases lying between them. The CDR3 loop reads CATSVVKGMHTEAFF. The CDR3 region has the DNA TGTGCCACCAGTGTTGTTAAGGGGATGCACACTGAAGCTTTCTTT.

CDR3 sequence reads: CASSKTAKNTEAFF. The CDR3 DNA is TGTGCCAGCAGTAAGACAGCGAAGAACACTGAAGCTTTCTTT. V gene TRBV2 combines with J gene TRBJ1-1, with D maybe TRBD1 (5 bases). From germline, CDR1 is SNHLY and CDR2 FYNNEI. Trimming took 5 bases from V and 1 from J, leaving 11 bases between them. The CDR3 is made up of 14 amino acids.

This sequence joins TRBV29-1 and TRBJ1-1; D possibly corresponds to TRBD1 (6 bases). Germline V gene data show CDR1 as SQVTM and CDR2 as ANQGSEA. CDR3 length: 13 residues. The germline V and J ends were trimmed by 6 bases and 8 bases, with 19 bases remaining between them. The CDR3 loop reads CSVPGGGRPEAFF. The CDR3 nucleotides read TGCAGCGTGCCCGGGGGGGGCCGACCGGAAGCTTTCTTT.

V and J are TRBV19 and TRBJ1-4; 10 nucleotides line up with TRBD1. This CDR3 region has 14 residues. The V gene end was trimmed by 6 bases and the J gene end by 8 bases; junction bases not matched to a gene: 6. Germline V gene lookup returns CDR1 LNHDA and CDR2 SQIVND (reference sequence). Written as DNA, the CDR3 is TGTGCCAGTAGAAAGGACAGGGGGGAAGAAAAACTGTTTTTT. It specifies CASRKDRGEEKLFF.

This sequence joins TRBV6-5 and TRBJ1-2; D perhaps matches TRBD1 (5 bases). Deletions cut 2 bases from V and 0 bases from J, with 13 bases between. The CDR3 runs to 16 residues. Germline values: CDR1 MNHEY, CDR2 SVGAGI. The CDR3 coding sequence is TGTGCCAGCAGTTACCGATCAGGGATAGCTAACTATGGCTACACCTTC. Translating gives CASSYRSGIANYGYTF.

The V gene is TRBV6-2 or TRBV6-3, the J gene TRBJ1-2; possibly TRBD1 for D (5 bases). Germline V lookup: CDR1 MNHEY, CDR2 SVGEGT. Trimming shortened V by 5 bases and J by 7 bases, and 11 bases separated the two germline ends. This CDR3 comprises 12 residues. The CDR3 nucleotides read TGTGCCAGCAGTAACCAGGGAGGTGGCTACACCTTC. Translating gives CASSNQGGGYTF.

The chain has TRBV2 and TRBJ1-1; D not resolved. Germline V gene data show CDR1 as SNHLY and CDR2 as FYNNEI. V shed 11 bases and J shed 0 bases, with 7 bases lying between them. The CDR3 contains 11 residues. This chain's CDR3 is CAANLNTEAFF. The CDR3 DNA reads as TGTGCCGCAAACTTGAACACTGAAGCTTTCTTT. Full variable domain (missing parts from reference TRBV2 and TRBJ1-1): EPEVTQTPSHQVTQMGQEVILRCVPISNHLYFYWYRQILGQKVEFLVSFYNNEISEKSEIFDDQFSVERPDGSNFTLKIRSTKLEDSAMYFCAANLNTEAFFGQGTRLTVV.

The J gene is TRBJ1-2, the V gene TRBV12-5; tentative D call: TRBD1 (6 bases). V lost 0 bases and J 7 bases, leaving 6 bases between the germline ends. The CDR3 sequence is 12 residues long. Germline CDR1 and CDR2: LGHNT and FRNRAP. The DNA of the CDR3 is TGTGCTAGTGGTTTGGTAGGGGGTGGCTACACCTTC. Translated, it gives CASGLVGGGYTF.

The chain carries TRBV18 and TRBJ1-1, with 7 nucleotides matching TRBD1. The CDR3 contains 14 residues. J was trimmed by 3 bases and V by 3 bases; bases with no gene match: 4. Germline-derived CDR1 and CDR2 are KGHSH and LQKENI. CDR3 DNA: TGTGCCAGCTCACCTTCAGGGGGGCACACTGAAGCTTTCTTT. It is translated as CASSPSGGHTEAFF. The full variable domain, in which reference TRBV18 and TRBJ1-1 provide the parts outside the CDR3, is NAGVMQNPRHLVRRRGQEARLRCSPMKGHSHVYWYRQLPEEGLKFMVYLQKENIIDESGMPKERFSAEFPKEGPSILRIQQVVRGDSAAYFCASSPSGGHTEAFFGQGTRLTVV.